What follows is one T cell receptor (beta chain) and its context. Its antigen is not known. This sample is part of a study of early T cells in non-severe SARS-CoV-2 infection. Across the whole study: Unsorted whole blood bulk RNA was sequenced, with unpaired chains. Study outcomes and limitations: VDJdb-based annotation leaned toward anti-spike CD8 responses and missed private and CD4 specificities.

Attached unique molecular identifiers marked individual cDNA molecules. TCRdb processed the 5' RACE reads anew with MiXCR; each CDR3 protein has one entry. This table has about 83,000 distinct CDR3 sequences, more than 9% appearing once. The CDR3 has 18 residues. V was trimmed by 2 bases and J by 2 bases, leaving 21 bases between them. CDR1 and CDR2 (germline): MGHRA, YSYEKL. The rearrangement joins TRBV4-1 to TRBJ1-1; no firm D call. The sample in question was whole blood, obtained at baseline. This receptor was taken from an adult who was a healthcare worker with PCR-confirmed SARS-CoV-2 infection or an uninfected control (not recorded which). This CDR3 reads CASSQNWANFLENTEAFF. The CDR3 DNA is TGCGCCAGCAGCCAAAATTGGGCGAACTTTTTGGAAAACACTGAAGCTTTCTTT.